The 5 T cell receptor beta chains in this list originate from one sample, sequenced in a study of control samples from healthy donors and cancer patients. Libraries were prepared by immunoSEQ multiplex PCR; TCRdb keeps only in-frame clonotypes and omits some of them. The data contain about 150,000 clones, around 90% of them seen just once; the ten biggest clones take up about 1.7%. Sequences were obtained from blood. The receptors were sampled from a man aged 18 to 35 in good health.

The chain is built from TRBV11-2 and TRBJ1-1; the D is unclear. The germline gives CDR1 SGHAT, CDR2 FQNNGV. V was shortened by 5 bases and J by 6 bases, with 16 bases between the two germline ends. This CDR3 contains 14 residues. The CDR3 here is CASSPGPSGAEAFF. The CDR3 nucleotides are TGTGCCAGCAGCCCCGGGCCCAGTGGCGCTGAAGCTTTCTTT.

The rearrangement links TRBV21-1 to TRBJ2-5; whether TRBD2, the table's D call, matches the DNA was not checked. TRBV21-1 is listed as a pseudogene. CDR3 length: 18 residues. CDR3 in amino acids: CASTHPMVGRTWGETQYF. The CDR3 DNA follows: TGTGCCAGTACCCACCCCATGGTAGGGAGGACTTGGGGAGAGACCCAGTACTTC.

The chain joins TRBV7-3 to TRBJ2-2; D gene unclear. The germline V gene has CDR1 SGHTA and CDR2 FQGTGA. Deletions cut 2 bases from V and 4 bases from J, with 8 bases between. CDR3 size: 14 residues. CDR3 amino acids: CASSLSPATGELFF. CDR3 sequence (DNA): TGTGCCAGCAGCTTATCGCCAGCCACCGGGGAGCTGTTTTTT.

This clone appeared once. V and J are TRBV6-2 or TRBV6-3 and TRBJ2-3, with D unclear. The CDR3 length is 16 residues. V lost 5 bases, J lost 5 bases, and 20 bases lay in between. Germline V lookup: CDR1 MNHEY, CDR2 SVGEGT. The CDR3 DNA is TGTGCCAGCAGTATGCTAGAGTTGTCCGCAGGAGATACGCAGTATTTT. Translating it yields CASSMLELSAGDTQYF.

The V gene is TRBV29-1, the J gene TRBJ1-4, with 7 nucleotides matching TRBD1. CDR1 and CDR2 from the germline V gene are SQVTM and ANQGSEA. The CDR3 is 16 amino acids. The V and J ends lost 6 bases and 0 bases, in that order; junction bases with no gene match: 10. CDR3 region: CSVPDREDATNEKLFF. Here the CDR3 DNA reads TGCAGCGTCCCAGACAGGGAGGACGCAACTAATGAAAAACTGTTTTTT. Drawing the rest from reference TRBV29-1 and TRBJ1-4, the complete variable domain is SAVISQKPSRDICQRGTSLTIQCQVDSQVTMMFWYRQQPGQSLTLIATANQGSEATYESGFVIDKFPISRPNLTFSTLTVSNMSPEDSSIYLCSVPDREDATNEKLFFGSGTQLSVL.